These 8 T cell receptor beta chains were sequenced from one sample in a study of blood T cell repertoires in COVID-19. TCRdb keeps only in-frame clones here, not all; method: immunoSEQ multiplex PCR. The sample yields approximately 150,000 clones, 80% to 90% seen once. Sequencing was done on a sample of PBMCs or T cells enriched from blood (not recorded which). These receptors were obtained from a man aged 55 to 70 who had recovered from COVID-19.

CDR3 residues: CASSKTGLANYGYTF. The CDR3 nucleotides are TGTGCCAGCAGCAAAACAGGGCTAGCTAACTATGGCTACACCTTC. The J gene is TRBJ1-2, the V gene TRBV9; maybe TRBD1 (6 bases). The ends were cut back, 4 bases at V and 0 bases at J, with 13 bases in the middle. Germline V gene sequence: CDR1 SGDLS, CDR2 YYNGEE. This CDR3 has 15 amino acids.

The chain uses TRBV5-5 and TRBJ2-2; D possibly corresponds to TRBD1 (5 bases). The CDR3 has 16 residues. V was shortened by 3 bases and J by 0 bases, with 12 bases between the two germline ends. CDR1 and CDR2 (germline): SGHKS, YYEKEE (reference sequence). CDR3 amino acids: CASSYSGHTNTGELFF. DNA of the CDR3: TGTGCCAGCAGCTACTCCGGACACACGAACACCGGGGAGCTGTTTTTT.

V usage is TRBV7-9 and J usage is TRBJ1-3; no clear D. The CDR3 has 16 amino acids. From germline, CDR1 is SEHNR and CDR2 FQNEAQ (reference sequence). Between the trimmed V and J ends, which lost 1 base and 0 bases, there was a span of 10 bases. CDR3 loop: CASSLGGAYSGNTIYF. CDR3 nucleotides: TGTGCCAGCAGCTTAGGCGGCGCGTACTCTGGAAACACCATATATTTT.

The chain recombines TRBV9 with TRBJ2-2; a weak D match, TRBD2 (6 bases). The germline V and J ends were trimmed by 0 bases and 4 bases, with 10 bases remaining between them. The length of the CDR3 is 15 residues. From germline, CDR1 is SGDLS and CDR2 YYNGEE. The CDR3 nucleotides are TGTGCCAGCAGCGTAGAGGGACTCGTCACCGGGGAGCTGTTTTTT. Protein: CASSVEGLVTGELFF.

J is TRBJ2-2 and V is TRBV11-3; TRBD1 matches 9 bases. Germline assignment: CDR1 SGHNT and CDR2 YENEEA. CDR3 length equals 14 residues. The ends lost 5 bases at V and 7 bases at J; junction bases unmatched: 5. The CDR3, as DNA: TGTGCCAGCAGCCTGGGACAGGGTAGCGGGGAGCTGTTTTTT. This codes for CASSLGQGSGELFF. Full variable domain (outside the CDR3, taken from reference TRBV11-3 and TRBJ2-2): EAGVVQSPRYKIIEKKQPVAFWCNPISGHNTLYWYLQNLGQGPELLIRYENEEAVDDSQLPKDRFSAERLKGVDSTLKIQPAELGDSAVYLCASSLGQGSGELFFGEGSRLTVL.

This chain joins TRBV5-1 and TRBJ1-1; D might be TRBD1 (6 bases). In germline, CDR1 is SGHRS, CDR2 YFSETQ. Trimming removed 1 base at V and 3 bases at J, with 10 bases between. The CDR3 spans 14 residues. This CDR3 reads CASSLTGKDTEAFF. The CDR3 nucleotides read TGCGCCAGCAGCTTGACAGGGAAGGACACTGAAGCTTTCTTT.

This clone was found once. The chain joins TRBV11-1 to TRBJ2-1; 8 bases map to TRBD2. CDR3 length equals 16 residues. Trimming took 6 bases from V and 5 from J; bases not matched to a gene: 12. Germline V gene sequence: CDR1 SGHAT, CDR2 FQDESV (reference sequence). CDR3 DNA: TGTGCCAGCAGGCTCCGTTCGGGACTAGGGAACAATGAGCAGTTCTTC. The encoded protein is CASRLRSGLGNNEQFF.

The chain employs TRBV2 and TRBJ2-2, with TRBD1 as a possible D gene (5 bases). The CDR3 is 15 amino acids. The V gene lost 3 bases and the J gene lost 2 bases, with 10 bases spanning the gap. Germline-derived CDR1 and CDR2 are SNHLY and FYNNEI. The CDR3 coding sequence is TGTGCCAGCAGTGAGACAGCTCTAAACACCGGGGAGCTGTTTTTT. It codes for CASSETALNTGELFF.